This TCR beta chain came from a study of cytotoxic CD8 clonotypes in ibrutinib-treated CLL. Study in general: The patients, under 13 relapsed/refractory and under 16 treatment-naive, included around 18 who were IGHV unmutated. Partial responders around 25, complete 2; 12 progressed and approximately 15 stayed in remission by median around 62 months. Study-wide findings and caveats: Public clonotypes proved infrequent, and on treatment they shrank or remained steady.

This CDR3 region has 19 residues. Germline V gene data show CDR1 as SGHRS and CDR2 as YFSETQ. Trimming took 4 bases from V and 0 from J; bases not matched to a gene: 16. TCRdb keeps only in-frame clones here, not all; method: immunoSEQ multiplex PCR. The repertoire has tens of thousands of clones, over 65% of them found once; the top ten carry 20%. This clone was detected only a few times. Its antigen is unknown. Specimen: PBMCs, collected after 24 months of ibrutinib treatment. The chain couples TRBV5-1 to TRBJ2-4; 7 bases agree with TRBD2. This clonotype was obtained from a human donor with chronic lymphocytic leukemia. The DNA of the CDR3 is TGCGCCAGCAGCGCGGGCCTATCCCGACTAGCCGTAGCCAAAAACATTCAGTACTTC. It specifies CASSAGLSRLAVAKNIQYF.